Listed below are T cell receptor beta chains from one sample, sequenced in a study of technical replicates of blood from several donors. The repertoire was sequenced with immunoSEQ multiplex PCR; TCRdb's copy has only in-frame clones and lacks some. In the table there are more than 45,000 clones, about 95% of which are singletons. Material: PBMCs. All receptors come from a human donor in good health. Some clones in this sample may be carry-over from other donors' samples. The CDR3 runs from the conserved cysteine through the conserved F or W. The order of the fields is V gene, clone size, D gene, J gene, CDR3 protein, CDR3 DNA. A D gene is named only where the DNA matches it firmly. The listing skips clone size in some rows; elsewhere it reads once, few, many or a size class.

v_gene: TRBV7-9; abundance: -; d_gene: TRBD1; j_gene: TRBJ2-7; CDR3aa: CASSAGQDPYEQYF; CDR3nt: TGTGCCAGCAGCGCAGGACAGGACCCCTACGAGCAGTACTTC
v_gene: TRBV2; abundance: -; d_gene: TRBD2; j_gene: TRBJ2-1; CDR3aa: CASSEVAGGREQFF; CDR3nt: TGTGCCAGCAGTGAAGTCGCGGGGGGGCGAGAGCAGTTCTTC
v_gene: TRBV7-9; abundance: -; d_gene: -; j_gene: TRBJ1-2; CDR3aa: CASSFDTNYGYTF; CDR3nt: TGTGCCAGCAGCTTCGACACCAACTATGGCTACACCTTC
v_gene: TRBV7-8; abundance: -; d_gene: -; j_gene: TRBJ2-2; CDR3aa: CASTMTVGGELFF; CDR3nt: TGTGCCAGCACCATGACAGTGGGTGGGGAGCTGTTTTTT
v_gene: TRBV2; abundance: -; d_gene: TRBD1; j_gene: TRBJ2-3; CDR3aa: CASCRTGLRDTQYF; CDR3nt: TGTGCCAGCTGTAGGACAGGGTTGCGAGATACGCAGTATTTT
v_gene: TRBV5-4; abundance: -; d_gene: -; j_gene: TRBJ2-6; CDR3aa: CASSADAGRANVLTF; CDR3nt: TGTGCCAGCAGCGCAGATGCCGGGAGGGCCAACGTCCTGACTTTC
v_gene: TRBV25-1; abundance: -; d_gene: TRBD2; j_gene: TRBJ2-1; CDR3aa: CASSRVSSGRAEQFF; CDR3nt: TGTGCCAGCAGCCGGGTGAGTAGCGGGAGGGCTGAGCAGTTCTTC
v_gene: TRBV11-1; abundance: -; d_gene: -; j_gene: TRBJ2-7; CDR3aa: CASSIGRGSHEQYF; CDR3nt: TGTGCCAGCAGCATAGGCCGAGGGAGCCACGAGCAGTACTTC
v_gene: TRBV27; abundance: -; d_gene: TRBD2; j_gene: TRBJ2-3; CDR3aa: CASGLTSGSRNTQYF; CDR3nt: TGTGCCAGCGGATTGACTAGCGGGAGTAGAAATACGCAGTATTTT
v_gene: TRBV7-6; abundance: -; d_gene: TRBD2; j_gene: TRBJ2-3; CDR3aa: CASSRTSATDTQYF; CDR3nt: TGTGCCAGCAGCCGGACTAGTGCCACAGATACGCAGTATTTT
v_gene: TRBV18; abundance: -; d_gene: -; j_gene: TRBJ2-7; CDR3aa: CASSMQGGIEQYF; CDR3nt: TGTGCCAGCTCTATGCAGGGCGGGATCGAGCAGTACTTC
v_gene: TRBV11-2; abundance: -; d_gene: TRBD2; j_gene: TRBJ2-3; CDR3aa: CASSQTGTSGGLTGDTQYF; CDR3nt: TGTGCCAGCAGCCAAACCGGGACTAGCGGGGGGCTAACTGGAGATACGCAGTATTTT
v_gene: TRBV27; abundance: -; d_gene: TRBD1; j_gene: TRBJ2-7; CDR3aa: CASSFTPPTGVEQYF; CDR3nt: TGTGCCAGCAGTTTTACGCCCCCGACAGGGGTCGAGCAGTACTTC
v_gene: TRBV6-6; abundance: -; d_gene: -; j_gene: TRBJ2-7; CDR3aa: CASRGGDSGSYEQYF; CDR3nt: TGTGCCAGCAGGGGGGGAGACTCCGGCTCCTACGAGCAGTACTTC
v_gene: TRBV9; abundance: once; d_gene: -; j_gene: TRBJ1-1; CDR3aa: CASSVGGHTEAFF; CDR3nt: TGTGCCAGCAGCGTCGGGGGGCACACTGAAGCTTTCTTT
v_gene: TRBV7-8; abundance: once; d_gene: -; j_gene: TRBJ1-5; CDR3aa: CASTGPNQPQHF; CDR3nt: TGTGCCAGCACAGGCCCGAATCAGCCCCAGCATTTT
v_gene: TRBV6-5; abundance: -; d_gene: -; j_gene: TRBJ2-7; CDR3aa: CASGDTNPSYEQYF; CDR3nt: TGTGCCAGCGGGGACACCAACCCCTCCTACGAGCAGTACTTC
v_gene: TRBV2; abundance: once; d_gene: TRBD2; j_gene: TRBJ2-2; CDR3aa: CASSPSGTTGELFF; CDR3nt: TGTGCCAGCAGTCCTAGCGGTACCACCGGGGAGCTGTTTTTT
v_gene: TRBV10-3; abundance: -; d_gene: -; j_gene: TRBJ2-1; CDR3aa: CAIRASGEVLEQFF; CDR3nt: TGTGCCATCAGGGCCTCCGGGGAAGTTCTTGAGCAGTTCTTC
v_gene: TRBV7-8; abundance: -; d_gene: -; j_gene: TRBJ2-3; CDR3aa: CASSFGQAITDTQYF; CDR3nt: TGTGCCAGCAGCTTTGGCCAGGCGATCACAGATACGCAGTATTTT
v_gene: TRBV6-5; abundance: -; d_gene: -; j_gene: TRBJ2-5; CDR3aa: CASSYLDRGGETQYF; CDR3nt: TGTGCCAGCAGTTACTTAGACAGGGGAGGGGAGACCCAGTACTTC
v_gene: TRBV7-9; abundance: once; d_gene: -; j_gene: TRBJ1-1; CDR3aa: CASSGWGGAPEAFF; CDR3nt: TGTGCCAGCAGCGGCTGGGGGGGGGCACCTGAAGCTTTCTTT
v_gene: TRBV9; abundance: -; d_gene: TRBD2; j_gene: TRBJ2-1; CDR3aa: CASSPRLAAYNEQFF; CDR3nt: TGTGCCAGCAGCCCTCGACTAGCGGCTTACAATGAGCAGTTCTTC
v_gene: TRBV7-9; abundance: -; d_gene: -; j_gene: TRBJ2-3; CDR3aa: CASSLYSPGTDTQYF; CDR3nt: TGTGCCAGCAGCTTATATAGCCCGGGCACAGATACGCAGTATTTT
v_gene: TRBV7-9; abundance: -; d_gene: -; j_gene: TRBJ2-5; CDR3aa: CASSMDSWFGTQYF; CDR3nt: TGTGCCAGCAGTATGGACAGCTGGTTTGGGACCCAGTACTTC
v_gene: TRBV30; abundance: -; d_gene: -; j_gene: TRBJ1-2; CDR3aa: CAWVADRQVYGYTF; CDR3nt: TGTGCCTGGGTGGCCGACCGTCAGGTCTATGGCTACACCTTC
v_gene: TRBV6-1; abundance: -; d_gene: -; j_gene: TRBJ1-2; CDR3aa: CASSEAKGNYGYTF; CDR3nt: TGTGCCAGCAGTGAAGCGAAGGGGAACTATGGCTACACCTTC
v_gene: TRBV28; abundance: -; d_gene: TRBD1; j_gene: TRBJ2-3; CDR3aa: CASTRQGPADTQYF; CDR3nt: TGTGCCAGCACCCGACAGGGACCTGCGGATACGCAGTATTTT
v_gene: TRBV9; abundance: -; d_gene: TRBD2; j_gene: TRBJ2-7; CDR3aa: CASSASGTSAGEQYF; CDR3nt: TGTGCCAGCAGCGCTTCCGGGACTAGCGCAGGAGAGCAGTACTTC
v_gene: TRBV19; abundance: -; d_gene: TRBD1; j_gene: TRBJ2-7; CDR3aa: CASSAGTVTYEQYF; CDR3nt: TGTGCCAGTAGTGCAGGGACAGTCACCTACGAGCAGTACTTC
v_gene: TRBV7-8; abundance: -; d_gene: -; j_gene: TRBJ2-7; CDR3aa: CASSFRQGTHEQYF; CDR3nt: TGTGCCAGCAGCTTTAGGCAGGGGACCCACGAGCAGTACTTC
v_gene: TRBV7-2; abundance: once; d_gene: TRBD2; j_gene: TRBJ2-2; CDR3aa: CASSRTSGANTGELFF; CDR3nt: TGTGCCAGCAGCAGAACTAGCGGAGCTAACACCGGGGAGCTGTTTTTT
v_gene: TRBV6-5; abundance: -; d_gene: -; j_gene: TRBJ2-7; CDR3aa: CASSYSRVKPQGEQYF; CDR3nt: TGTGCCAGCAGTTACTCCAGGGTCAAACCCCAAGGCGAGCAGTACTTC
v_gene: TRBV5-1; abundance: once; d_gene: TRBD2; j_gene: TRBJ2-1; CDR3aa: CASSLVWRGAYDEQFF; CDR3nt: TGCGCCAGCAGCTTGGTTTGGCGGGGGGCTTACGATGAGCAGTTCTTC
v_gene: TRBV6-1; abundance: few; d_gene: -; j_gene: TRBJ2-3; CDR3aa: CASSDRGARSDTQYF; CDR3nt: TGTGCCAGCAGTGACCGGGGAGCGAGGTCAGATACGCAGTATTTT
v_gene: TRBV7-2; abundance: -; d_gene: TRBD2; j_gene: TRBJ2-7; CDR3aa: CASSPHSGVTFEQYF; CDR3nt: TGTGCCAGCAGCCCCCACAGCGGGGTCACGTTCGAGCAGTACTTC
v_gene: TRBV7-3; abundance: -; d_gene: -; j_gene: TRBJ2-3; CDR3aa: CASSPGGLSTDTQYF; CDR3nt: TGTGCCAGCAGCCCTGGGGGGTTGAGCACAGATACGCAGTATTTT
v_gene: TRBV5-1; abundance: -; d_gene: TRBD1; j_gene: TRBJ2-1; CDR3aa: CASSLAGTGRYNEQFF; CDR3nt: TGCGCCAGCAGCTTGGCCGGGACAGGAAGATACAATGAGCAGTTCTTC
v_gene: TRBV15; abundance: few; d_gene: -; j_gene: TRBJ1-6; CDR3aa: CATSPQRGLPLHF; CDR3nt: TGTGCCACCAGCCCCCAGAGGGGACTTCCCCTCCACTTT
v_gene: TRBV10-3; abundance: -; d_gene: -; j_gene: TRBJ1-1; CDR3aa: CAISAGTAGDTEAFF; CDR3nt: TGTGCCATCAGTGCCGGGACGGCGGGGGACACTGAAGCTTTCTTT
v_gene: TRBV28; abundance: -; d_gene: -; j_gene: TRBJ2-2; CDR3aa: CASKTRRGALLGELFF; CDR3nt: TGTGCCAGCAAAACCAGACGGGGGGCGTTACTCGGGGAGCTGTTTTTT
v_gene: TRBV6-5; abundance: -; d_gene: TRBD1; j_gene: TRBJ1-2; CDR3aa: CASSYSLRDRFGYTF; CDR3nt: TGTGCCAGCAGTTATTCCCTCCGGGACAGGTTTGGCTACACCTTC